This T cell receptor beta chain was captured in a study of chemoradiotherapy in HPV16-positive cancers. Study-level findings and limits: Functional assays defining HPV-specific T cells used only a couple of HPV16-positive patients.

Only in-frame clones appear in the TCRdb table, and some are missing; sequencing was by immunoSEQ multiplex PCR. The sample holds a few thousand clones, about 90% seen once. Details on this clone: The antigen is undetermined.

Germline V gene data show CDR1 as MNHEY and CDR2 as SMNVEV (reference sequence). This CDR3 is built from 13 residues. Trimming stripped 2 bases from V and 6 bases from J, with 11 bases between. The chain recombines TRBV27 with TRBJ2-7, with no clear D. Source: tumor tissue, taken from a patient who underwent chemoradiotherapy. The sequence derives from a human donor with HPV-associated anogenital cancer. The CDR3 bases are TGTGCCAGCAGTTTACGGCAGTCCCTCGAGCAGTACTTC. Its translation: CASSLRQSLEQYF.